These 5 T cell receptor beta chains were sequenced from one sample in a study of blood T cell repertoires in COVID-19. Clones were read by immunoSEQ multiplex PCR, and TCRdb kept only the in-frame ones, dropping some. Of approximately 17,000 clones listed, approximately 90% were seen once; the top ten hold 5%. The sequencing sample was made of PBMCs or T cells enriched from blood (not recorded which). These receptors came from a woman younger than 45 who had recovered from COVID-19.

The CDR3 DNA follows: TGCAGCGTAGCGAGGGACAGGAACTATGGCTACACCTTC. It yields the protein CSVARDRNYGYTF. This chain links TRBV29-1 with TRBJ1-2, with TRBD1 matching over 8 bases. The CDR3 is 13 residues long. V dropped 6 bases and J dropped 2; count of bases not matched to a gene: 5. CDR1 is SQVTM, CDR2 ANQGSEA, per germline.

This chain uses TRBV24-1 with TRBJ1-4; 7 positions match TRBD1. CDR3 length: 13 amino acids. From germline, CDR1 is KGHDR and CDR2 SFDVKD. The ends lost 9 bases at V and 5 bases at J; junction bases unmatched: 5. CDR3 loop: CATSRGQNEKLFF. CDR3 nucleotide sequence: TGTGCCACCTCGAGGGGACAGAATGAAAAACTGTTTTTT.

This clone was observed once. The chain recombines TRBV4-2 with TRBJ2-3, with TRBD2 matching over 9 bases. The trim removed 1 base at V and 3 bases at J, leaving 17 bases unmatched. This CDR3 has 20 residues. Germline CDR1 is LGHNA and CDR2 is YNFKEQ. The CDR3 region has the DNA TGTGCCAGCAGCCAAGCTCCCCGGGGTGCGGGGGGGCCGGAGACAGATACGCAGTATTTT. Its translation: CASSQAPRGAGGPETDTQYF.

This rearrangement joins TRBV6-4 to TRBJ2-3, with a possible D match to TRBD2 (7 bases). Germline values: CDR1 MRHNA, CDR2 SNTAGT. This CDR3 is 14 amino acids long. Trimming shortened V by 4 bases and J by 5 bases, and 13 bases separated the two germline ends. CDR3: CASSAAGAGDTQYF. The CDR3 nucleotides read TGTGCCAGCAGTGCCGCGGGGGCAGGAGATACGCAGTATTTT.

The gene calls are TRBV6-5 and TRBJ2-1; maybe TRBD2 (6 bases). V gave up 4 bases and J gave up 0 bases, with 10 bases separating them. The CDR3 extends over 15 amino acids. Germline V lookup: CDR1 MNHEY, CDR2 SVGAGI. The CDR3, as DNA: TGTGCCAGCAGTTCCGGGGGAAGCTCCTACAATGAGCAGTTCTTC. Protein: CASSSGGSSYNEQFF.